Shown below are 10 T cell receptor beta chains from a single sample sequenced in a study of shared clonotypes between healthy human individuals. This table comes from immunoSEQ multiplex PCR, and its TCRdb copy is limited to in-frame clones, with some not included. The profile shows under 2,500,000 clones, approximately 96% of them singletons. Specimen: naive CD4+ T cells sorted from blood. Sample subset: CD45RA+ positively selected. The receptors stem from a man aged 18 to 35 in good health.

The chain combines TRBV7-2 with TRBJ1-1; D is uncertain. Germline loops: CDR1 SGHTA, CDR2 FQGNSA. Trimming took 1 base from V and 1 from J, leaving 7 bases between them. The CDR3 extends over 14 amino acids. In DNA, the CDR3 is TGTGCCAGCAGCTTAGGGGTAGGGAACACTGAAGCTTTCTTT. Translated, it gives CASSLGVGNTEAFF.

With regard to this clone: Because the CDR3 is missing its conserved closing phenylalanine or tryptophan, this is likely a read error. This chain joins TRBV6-5 and TRBJ1-6; the D is unclear. Between the trimmed V and J ends, which lost 6 bases and 8 bases, there was a span of 11 bases. This CDR3 comprises 13 residues. Germline CDR1 and CDR2: MNHEY and SVGAGI. CDR3 DNA sequence: TGTGCCAGCAGAGAGAAAGTGTATTCACCCCTCCACTCT. This codes for CASREKVYSPLHS.

The chain employs TRBV30 and TRBJ1-5; 7 positions agree with TRBD1. The CDR3 extends over 14 amino acids. V trimming: 3 bases; J trimming: 4 bases; junction bases outside the gene matches: 6. The germline V gene has CDR1 GTSNPN and CDR2 SVGIG (reference sequence). CDR3 sequence (DNA): TGTGCCTGGAGGGTGACAGGGACGAATCAGCCCCAGCATTTT. It is translated as CAWRVTGTNQPQHF.

This clone was counted between two and nine times. The same CDR3 arises from other DNA sequences in this sample as well. CDR3 region: CASSYSQGNTIYF. The CDR3 DNA reads as TGTGCCAGCAGTTACTCCCAGGGAAACACCATATATTTT. V is TRBV6-5 and J is TRBJ1-3, with D hard to call. With 0 bases removed from V and 4 bases from J, the gap between germline ends came to 4 bases. CDR1 is MNHEY, CDR2 SVGAGI, per germline. The CDR3 consists of 13 residues.

This chain connects TRBV18 to TRBJ2-2; 10 bases map to TRBD1. The length of the CDR3 is 18 residues. CDR1 is KGHSH, CDR2 LQKENI, per germline. Trimming removed 5 bases from V and 5 bases from J; junction bases left unmatched: 14. CDR3 amino acids: CASSTYAGTGAETGELFF. CDR3 sequence (DNA): TGTGCCAGCTCAACCTATGCCGGGACAGGGGCCGAGACCGGGGAGCTGTTTTTT.

A single count supports this clone. This rearrangement joins TRBV30 to TRBJ2-5, with D tentatively TRBD1 (8 bases). CDR1 and CDR2 from the germline V gene are GTSNPN and SVGIG (reference sequence). The V gene lost 6 bases and the J gene lost 5 bases, with 16 bases spanning the gap. The CDR3 consists of 13 residues. CDR3 coding DNA: TGTGCCTGCTTACAGGGGGGGAGGGAGACCCAGTACTTC. Translated, it gives CACLQGGRETQYF. The full variable domain, in which reference TRBV30 and TRBJ2-5 provide the parts outside the CDR3, is SQTIHQWPATLVQPVGSPLSLECTVEGTSNPNLYWYRQAAGRGLQLLFYSVGIGQISSEVPQNLSASRPQDRQFILSSKKLLLSDSGFYLCACLQGGRETQYFGPGTRLLVL.

This chain uses TRBV4-1 with TRBJ2-1, with TRBD2 matching 8 bases. The V and J ends lost 1 base and 5 bases, in that order; junction bases with no gene match: 7. Germline assignment: CDR1 MGHRA and CDR2 YSYEKL. CDR3 length: 16 residues. The DNA for the CDR3 is TGCGCCAGCAGCCAAGGACTAGCGAGATTCGACAATGAGCAGTTCTTC. Protein sequence: CASSQGLARFDNEQFF.

This chain joins TRBV5-1 and TRBJ2-7, with D maybe TRBD1 (6 bases). This CDR3 has 15 amino acids. Per the germline V gene, CDR1 is SGHRS and CDR2 is YFSETQ. V was cut by 2 bases and J by 0 bases, with 12 bases left in between. The CDR3 coding sequence is TGCGCCAGCAGCTTAGGGACAACCAGCTCCTACGAGCAGTACTTC. Encoded protein: CASSLGTTSSYEQYF.

This chain joins TRBV16 and TRBJ1-5; 9 nucleotides match TRBD1. Germline CDR1 and CDR2: KGHSY and FQNENV. The CDR3 runs 15 residues. Trimming at V came to 0 bases and at J to 4 bases, leaving 1 base not matched to a gene. In DNA form, the CDR3 reads TGTGCCAGCAGCCAATCGGGACAGGGTAATCAGCCCCAGCATTTT. Protein: CASSQSGQGNQPQHF.

Details on this clone: This sample also contains other DNA sequences that code for the same CDR3. The J gene is TRBJ2-5, the V gene TRBV6-6; no reliable D call. The CDR3 runs to 12 residues. The V end was cut by 5 bases, the J end by 1 base, with 5 bases between. Germline assignment: CDR1 MNHNY and CDR2 SVGAGI (reference sequence). The CDR3: CASSPLQETQYF. Written as DNA, the CDR3 is TGTGCCAGCAGTCCCCTCCAAGAGACCCAGTACTTC.